Reported below is one T cell receptor (beta chain). The clone's antigen remains unknown. Per-base quality was not reported, and no clone a single base away is much larger than it. The entry originates in a study of T cell changes during pregnancy in multiple sclerosis (dated by TCRdb to the late 2010s). General notes on the study: Changes in the T cell repertoire over the course of pregnancy were examined in this study in women with multiple sclerosis.

Via the germline V gene, CDR1 is SGDLS and CDR2 YYNGEE. V loses 2 bases at its end and J loses 3 bases; junction bases beyond the gene matches: 2. The CDR3 goes from the cysteine to the phenylalanine over 15 residues. CDR3 DNA only is kept here, 45 bases in frame from base 1. Library prep was done by the immunoSEQ multiplex PCR assay. The clones in this table, taken by TCRdb from immuneACCESS, are in-frame only. Not every clone is retained; where verified, under half of the shortfall comes from an unresolved V gene, and the cause of the rest is unknown. The sample table shows around 92,000 clones, and over 85% are seen once. The ten largest clones capture roughly 4.5% of the sample.

This receptor was taken from a female donor with multiple sclerosis, enrolled in a pregnancy study. The sample here was peripheral blood, taken in the first trimester of pregnancy. The rearranged chain carries TRBV9 and TRBJ2-1; TRBD2 fits 10 bases in the junction. Here is the DNA: TGTGCCAGCAGCGTTAGCGGGGGGAGCTACAATGAGCAGTTCTTC. Its translation is CASSVSGGSYNEQFF.